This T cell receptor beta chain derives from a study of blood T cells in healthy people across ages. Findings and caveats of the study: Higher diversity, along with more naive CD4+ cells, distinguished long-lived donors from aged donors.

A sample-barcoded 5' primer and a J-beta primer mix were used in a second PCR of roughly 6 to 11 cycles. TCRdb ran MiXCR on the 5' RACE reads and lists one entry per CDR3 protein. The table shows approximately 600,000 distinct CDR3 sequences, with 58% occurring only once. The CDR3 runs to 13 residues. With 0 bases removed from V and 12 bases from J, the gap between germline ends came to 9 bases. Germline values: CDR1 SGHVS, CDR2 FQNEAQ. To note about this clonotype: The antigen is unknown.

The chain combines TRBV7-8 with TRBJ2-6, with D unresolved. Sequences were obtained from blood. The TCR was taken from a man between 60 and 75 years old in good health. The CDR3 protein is CASSLATWAVLTF. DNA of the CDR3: TGTGCCAGCAGCTTAGCGACTTGGGCCGTCCTGACTTTC. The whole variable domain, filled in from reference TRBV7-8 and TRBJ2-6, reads GAGVSQSPRYKVAKRGQDVALRCDPISGHVSLFWYQQALGQGPEFLTYFQNEAQLDKSGLPSDRFFAERPEGSVSTLKIQRTQQEDSAVYLCASSLATWAVLTFGAGSRLTVL.